This TCR beta chain was retrieved from a study of T cell responses to AZD1222 COVID-19 vaccine. Study background: Pooling was applied to second doses at about 4 or about 12 weeks. Study conclusions and caveats: Seropositive AZD1222 recipients at baseline numbered only 5 or 6. Researchers took repertoire samples only after the peak T cell response had come.

Repertoires were generated with immunoSEQ multiplex PCR, while TCRdb's copy carries only in-frame clones and drops some. Among 55,000 to 70,000 clones listed, around 80% were seen once. The germline CDR1 and CDR2 sequences are SGHVS and FQNEAQ. The CDR3 runs 17 residues. J was trimmed by 4 bases and V by 4 bases; bases with no gene match: 11. Comments on this clone: No antigen is known for it.

This TCR was sampled from an adult in good health. The chain employs TRBV7-8 and TRBJ2-3, with 10 bases aligning to TRBD1. The sequencing used peripheral blood, collected on day 0 of AZD1222 vaccination. The CDR3 loop reads CASSSEFGTGVSDTQYF. The DNA of the CDR3 is TGTGCCAGCAGCTCGGAATTCGGGACAGGGGTATCAGATACGCAGTATTTT.